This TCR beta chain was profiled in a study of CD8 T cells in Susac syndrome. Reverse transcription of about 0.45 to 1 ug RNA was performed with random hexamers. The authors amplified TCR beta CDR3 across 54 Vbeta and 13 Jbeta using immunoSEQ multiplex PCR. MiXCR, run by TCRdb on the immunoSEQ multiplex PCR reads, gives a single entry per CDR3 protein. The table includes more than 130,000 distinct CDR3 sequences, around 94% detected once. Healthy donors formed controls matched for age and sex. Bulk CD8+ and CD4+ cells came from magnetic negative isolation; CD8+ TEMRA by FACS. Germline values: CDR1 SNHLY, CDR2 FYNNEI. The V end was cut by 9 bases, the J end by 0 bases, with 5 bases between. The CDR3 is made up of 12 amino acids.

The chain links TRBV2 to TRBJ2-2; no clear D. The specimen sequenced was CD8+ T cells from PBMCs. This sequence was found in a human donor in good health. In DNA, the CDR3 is TGTGCCAGTATTACGAACACCGGGGAGCTGTTTTTT. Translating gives CASITNTGELFF.